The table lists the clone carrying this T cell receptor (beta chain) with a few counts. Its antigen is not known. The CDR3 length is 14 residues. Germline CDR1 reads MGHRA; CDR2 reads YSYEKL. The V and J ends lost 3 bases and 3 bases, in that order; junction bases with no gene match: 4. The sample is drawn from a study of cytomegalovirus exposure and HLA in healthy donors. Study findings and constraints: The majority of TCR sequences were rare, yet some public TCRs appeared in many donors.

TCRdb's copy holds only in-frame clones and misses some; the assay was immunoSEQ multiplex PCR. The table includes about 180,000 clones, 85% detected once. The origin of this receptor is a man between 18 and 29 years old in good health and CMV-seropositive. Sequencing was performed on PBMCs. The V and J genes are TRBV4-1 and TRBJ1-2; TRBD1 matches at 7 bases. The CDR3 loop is CASSHIGGDYGYTF. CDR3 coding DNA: TGCGCCAGCAGCCACATAGGGGGCGACTATGGCTACACCTTC.